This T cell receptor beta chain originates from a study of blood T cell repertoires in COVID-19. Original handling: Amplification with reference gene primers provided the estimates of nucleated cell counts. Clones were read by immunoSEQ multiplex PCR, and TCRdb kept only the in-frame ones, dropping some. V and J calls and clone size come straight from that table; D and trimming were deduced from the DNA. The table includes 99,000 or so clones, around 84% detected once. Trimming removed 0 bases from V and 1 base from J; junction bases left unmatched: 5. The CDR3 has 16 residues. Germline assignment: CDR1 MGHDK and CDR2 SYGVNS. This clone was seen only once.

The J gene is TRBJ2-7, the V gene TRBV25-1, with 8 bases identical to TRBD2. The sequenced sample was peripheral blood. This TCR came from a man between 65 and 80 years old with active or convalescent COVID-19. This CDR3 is CASSEYRGGRSYEQYF. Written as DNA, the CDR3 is TGTGCCAGCAGTGAATACCGGGGGGGCCGATCCTACGAGCAGTACTTC.